This TCR beta chain was recovered during a study of a mutant IDH1 vaccine in newly diagnosed glioma. Study summary: V12 occurred at week 35 and V13 at week 47.

The germline gives CDR1 SGHDT, CDR2 YYEEEE. The CDR3 spans 15 residues. Trimming took 4 bases from V and 3 from J, leaving 14 bases between them. A note on this clone: What it recognizes is unknown.

The protocol was immunoSEQ multiplex PCR, while the TCRdb copy is restricted to in-frame clones and leaves out a portion. Found here are around 54,000 clones, under 85% of them singletons; the top ten hold 3.2%. As for time point: week 47, end of study. Each dose delivered 300 ug of mutant IDH1 20-mer peptide subcutaneously with imiquimod. Sequencing was performed on PBMCs, taken from a glioma patient whose treatment included an IDH1 peptide vaccine. The TCR sequence derives from a woman aged 45-65 years with glioma. The V call is TRBV5-6, the J call TRBJ1-5, with no clear D. DNA for the CDR3: TGTGCCAGCAGCAAAGATGGACGGGTCAATCAGCCCCAGCATTTT. Protein product: CASSKDGRVNQPQHF.